Listed below are T cell receptor beta chains from one sample, sequenced in a study of T cells after yellow fever vaccination. TCRdb re-derived calls from the 5' RACE reads in MiXCR, one entry per CDR3 protein. In the table there are 280,000 or so distinct CDR3 sequences, 7.5% to 9% of which are singletons. This sample comprised CD4+ T cells sorted from PBMCs, obtained 5 days after the yellow fever booster vaccination. These TCRs come from a man aged 18 to 29 who received the YFV17D yellow fever vaccine. CDR3s include the opening cysteine and the closing phenylalanine or tryptophan. The D gene is left open where the match is weak. Clone size is not always given. Where it is, it says once, few, many or a class for expanded clones.

clone_size j_call v_call d_call cdr3_nt cdr3_aa
few TRBJ2-7 TRBV12-3/TRBV12-4 NA TGTGCCAGCAGTTTTGCCCCGGGGTCCTACGAGCAGTACTTC CASSFAPGSYEQYF
NA TRBJ1-5 TRBV18 NA TGTGCCAGCTCACTCAGGGCGGGGAGCAATCAGCCCCAGCATTTT CASSLRAGSNQPQHF
NA TRBJ1-6 TRBV7-9 NA TGTGCCAGCAGCTTAGAGGATAATTCACCCCTCCACTTT CASSLEDNSPLHF
many TRBJ2-5 TRBV5-1 TRBD1 TGCGCCAGCAGGACTCAGACAGGGGAGTCGGAGACCCAGTACTTC CASRTQTGESETQYF
NA TRBJ2-3 TRBV20-1 TRBD2 TGCAGTGCTAGAGGTCCAGGGAGCGGGGGTGCGCAGTATTTT CSARGPGSGGAQYF
NA TRBJ1-2 TRBV12-3/TRBV12-4 NA TGTGCCAGCAGTGAAAACTTTAACTATGGCTACACCTTC CASSENFNYGYTF
few TRBJ1-2 TRBV9 TRBD1 TGTGCCAGCAGCTCCCGGCAGGGGGCGTATTTTAGGGGCTACACCTTC CASSSRQGAYFRGYTF
few TRBJ2-5 TRBV10-3 NA TGTGCCATCAGCGAGGCTCGGGGGGCGGGTCCAGAGACCCAGTACTTC CAISEARGAGPETQYF
many TRBJ2-7 TRBV6-5 TRBD1 TGTGCCAGCAGAACAGGACAGGGGTCCTACGAGCAGTACTTC CASRTGQGSYEQYF
NA TRBJ2-4 TRBV6-5 NA TGTGCCAGCAGTTACTCGCTGGGATTAGCCAAAAACATTCAGTACTTC CASSYSLGLAKNIQYF
many TRBJ2-1 TRBV12-3/TRBV12-4 TRBD2 TGTGCCAGCAGTTTCCCAGGGAGGGCCGACAATGAGCAGTTCTTC CASSFPGRADNEQFF
NA TRBJ1-2 TRBV2 NA TGTGCCAGCCCGGGGGGAGTACAGGGACCAGGCTATGGCTACACCTTC CASPGGVQGPGYGYTF
few TRBJ1-2 TRBV4-3 NA TGCGCCAGCAGCCAAGACGGGCTGGGGAACTATGGCTACACCTTC CASSQDGLGNYGYTF
few TRBJ1-3 TRBV11-2 NA TGTGCCAGCAGCTTAGACGGGGGAGACACCATATATTTT CASSLDGGDTIYF
few TRBJ1-2 TRBV3-1 TRBD1 TGTGCCAGCAGCCCCCGGGACAGGGGGGTCTATGGCTACACCTTC CASSPRDRGVYGYTF
few TRBJ1-1 TRBV20-1 NA TGCAGTGCTAGAGCGGGGTTTGACACTGAAGCTTTCTTT CSARAGFDTEAFF
few TRBJ2-5 TRBV7-2 NA TGTGCCAGCAGCCAAGCGGTAGTCGGTGGAAAGACCCAGTACTTC CASSQAVVGGKTQYF
NA TRBJ1-5 TRBV6-5 NA TGTGCCAGCAGTCCGAGGTGGGATCAGCCCCAGCATTTT CASSPRWDQPQHF
NA TRBJ2-7 TRBV7-2 NA TGTGCCAGCAGCTACGTCGCTCACGGCGCCGACGAGCAGTACTTC CASSYVAHGADEQYF
NA TRBJ2-3 TRBV10-2 NA TGCGCCAGCAGAGGAGCCGATTGGAGCACAGATACGCAGTATTTT CASRGADWSTDTQYF
NA TRBJ1-1 TRBV7-9 NA TGTGCCAGCAGCTTAGTACGCGGGGAGACTGAAGCTTTCTTT CASSLVRGETEAFF
NA TRBJ1-3 TRBV6-5 NA TGTGCCAGCAGTTACGCCGGTGGAAACACCATATATTTT CASSYAGGNTIYF
NA TRBJ1-1 TRBV29-1 TRBD1 TGCAGCGCCGGACAGGGTATGAACACTGAAGCTTTCTTT CSAGQGMNTEAFF
NA TRBJ2-3 TRBV5-1 NA TGCGCCAGCACCCTGGACCCTACTAGCACAGATACGCAGTATTTT CASTLDPTSTDTQYF
NA TRBJ2-4 TRBV2 NA TGTGCCAGCAGTGAGCGGCTTTTAGCCAAAAACATTCAGTACTTC CASSERLLAKNIQYF
many TRBJ2-7 TRBV7-2 NA TGTGCCAGCAGCCGCGACTCGGTAGTCCTCTACGAGCAGTACTTC CASSRDSVVLYEQYF
few TRBJ2-2 TRBV5-6 NA TGTGCCAGCAGCTTGCGGGTGGGGTACACCGGGGAGCTGTTTTTT CASSLRVGYTGELFF
few TRBJ2-4 TRBV9 NA TGTGCCAGCAGCAGGGGCAGTCCTCTTTCCCAAAACATTCAGTACTTC CASSRGSPLSQNIQYF